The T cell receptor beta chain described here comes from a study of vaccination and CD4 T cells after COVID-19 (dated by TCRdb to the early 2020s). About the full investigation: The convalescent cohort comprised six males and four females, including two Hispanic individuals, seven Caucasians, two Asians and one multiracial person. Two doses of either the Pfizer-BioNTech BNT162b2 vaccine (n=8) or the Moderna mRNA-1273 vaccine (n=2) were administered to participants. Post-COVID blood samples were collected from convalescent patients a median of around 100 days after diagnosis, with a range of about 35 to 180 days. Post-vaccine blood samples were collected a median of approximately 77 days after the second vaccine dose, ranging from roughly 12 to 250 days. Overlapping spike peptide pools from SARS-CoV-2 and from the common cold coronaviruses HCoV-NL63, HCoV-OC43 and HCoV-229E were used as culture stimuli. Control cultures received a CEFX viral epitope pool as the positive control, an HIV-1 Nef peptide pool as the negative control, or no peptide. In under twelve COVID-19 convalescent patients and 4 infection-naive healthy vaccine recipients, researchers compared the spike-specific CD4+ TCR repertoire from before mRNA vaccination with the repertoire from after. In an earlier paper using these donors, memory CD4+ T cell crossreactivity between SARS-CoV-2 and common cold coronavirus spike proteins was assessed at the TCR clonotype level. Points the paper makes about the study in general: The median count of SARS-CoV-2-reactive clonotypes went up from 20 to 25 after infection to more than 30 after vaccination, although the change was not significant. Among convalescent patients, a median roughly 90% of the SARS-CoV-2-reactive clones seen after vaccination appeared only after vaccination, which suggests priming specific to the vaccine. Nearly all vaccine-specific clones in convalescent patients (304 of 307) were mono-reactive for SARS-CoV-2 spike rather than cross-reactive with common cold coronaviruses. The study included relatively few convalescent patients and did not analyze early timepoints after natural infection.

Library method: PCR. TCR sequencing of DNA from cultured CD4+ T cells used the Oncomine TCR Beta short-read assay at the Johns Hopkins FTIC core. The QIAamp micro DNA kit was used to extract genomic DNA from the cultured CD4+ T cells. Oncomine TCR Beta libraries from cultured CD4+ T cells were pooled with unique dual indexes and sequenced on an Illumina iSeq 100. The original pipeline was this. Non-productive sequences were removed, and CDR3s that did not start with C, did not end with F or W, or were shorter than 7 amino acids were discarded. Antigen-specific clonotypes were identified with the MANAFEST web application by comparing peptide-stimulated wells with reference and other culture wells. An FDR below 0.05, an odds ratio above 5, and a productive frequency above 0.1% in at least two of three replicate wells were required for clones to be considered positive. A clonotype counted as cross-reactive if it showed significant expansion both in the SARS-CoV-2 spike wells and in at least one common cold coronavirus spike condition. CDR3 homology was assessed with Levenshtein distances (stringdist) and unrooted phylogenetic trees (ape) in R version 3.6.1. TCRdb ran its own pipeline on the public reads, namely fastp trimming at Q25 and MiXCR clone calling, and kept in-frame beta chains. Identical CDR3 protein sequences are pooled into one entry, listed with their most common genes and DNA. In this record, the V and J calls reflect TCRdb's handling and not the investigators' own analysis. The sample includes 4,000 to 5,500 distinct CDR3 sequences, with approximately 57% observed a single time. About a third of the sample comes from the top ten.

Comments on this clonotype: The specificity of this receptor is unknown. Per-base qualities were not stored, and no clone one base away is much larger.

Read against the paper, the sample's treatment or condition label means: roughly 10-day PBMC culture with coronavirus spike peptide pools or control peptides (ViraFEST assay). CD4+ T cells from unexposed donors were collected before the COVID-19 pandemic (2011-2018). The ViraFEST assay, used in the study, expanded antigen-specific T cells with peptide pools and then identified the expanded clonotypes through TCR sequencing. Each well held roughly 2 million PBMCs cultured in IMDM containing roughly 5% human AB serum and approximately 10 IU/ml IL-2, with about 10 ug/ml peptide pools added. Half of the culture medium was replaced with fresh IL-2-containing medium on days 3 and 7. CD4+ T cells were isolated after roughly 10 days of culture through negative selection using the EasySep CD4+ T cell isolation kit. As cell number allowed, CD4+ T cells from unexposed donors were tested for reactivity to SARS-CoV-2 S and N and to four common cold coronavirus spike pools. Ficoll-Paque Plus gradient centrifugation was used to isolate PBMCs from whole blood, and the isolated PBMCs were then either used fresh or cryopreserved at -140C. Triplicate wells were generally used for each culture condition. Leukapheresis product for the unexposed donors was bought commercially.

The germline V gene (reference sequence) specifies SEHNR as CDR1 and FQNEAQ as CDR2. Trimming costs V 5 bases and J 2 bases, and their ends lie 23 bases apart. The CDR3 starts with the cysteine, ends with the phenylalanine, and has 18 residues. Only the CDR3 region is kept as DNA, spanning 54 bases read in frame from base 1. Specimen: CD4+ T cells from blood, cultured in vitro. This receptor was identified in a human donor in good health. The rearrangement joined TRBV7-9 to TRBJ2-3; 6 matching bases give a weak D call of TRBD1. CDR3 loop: CASSHRQARRGFTDTQYF. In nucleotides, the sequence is TGTGCCAGCAGCCACAGACAGGCCCGTCGCGGTTTCACAGATACGCAGTATTTT.